This T cell receptor (beta chain) was recorded in a study of T-cell reconstitution after alpha-beta-depleted transplantation in children. Overall study results and limits: Newly generated T cells supplied most T-cell counts and diversity one year post-transplant. Several hundred graft clones that had expanded were reportedly the source of alpha-beta T cells about two months after transplant. Surviving thymic progenitors and recipient T cells were the source of high TCRbeta diversity at day 60 in some patients.

This clonotype was seen many times. The antigen is unknown. The TCRbeta library incorporated unique molecular identifiers. Each CDR3 protein is one row after TCRdb ran MiXCR on the PCR reads. This table has hundreds of thousands of distinct CDR3 sequences, around 15% appearing once. V dropped 6 bases and J dropped 0 bases, with 9 bases sitting between them. This CDR3 has 14 residues. Germline CDR1 reads MNHEY; CDR2 reads SVGAGI. This clonotype was sampled from a boy under two years old who had a stem cell transplant for Wiskott-Aldrich syndrome, so the T cells may come from the graft donor. Sequenced material: PBMCs, mostly from graft donor cells, taken 360 days after TCRalphabeta/CD19-depleted stem cell transplant. The chain carries TRBV6-5 and TRBJ2-1; unclear D gene. CDR3 loop: CASSILSSYNEQFF. Here the CDR3 DNA reads TGTGCCAGCAGCATCCTTAGCTCCTACAATGAGCAGTTCTTC.